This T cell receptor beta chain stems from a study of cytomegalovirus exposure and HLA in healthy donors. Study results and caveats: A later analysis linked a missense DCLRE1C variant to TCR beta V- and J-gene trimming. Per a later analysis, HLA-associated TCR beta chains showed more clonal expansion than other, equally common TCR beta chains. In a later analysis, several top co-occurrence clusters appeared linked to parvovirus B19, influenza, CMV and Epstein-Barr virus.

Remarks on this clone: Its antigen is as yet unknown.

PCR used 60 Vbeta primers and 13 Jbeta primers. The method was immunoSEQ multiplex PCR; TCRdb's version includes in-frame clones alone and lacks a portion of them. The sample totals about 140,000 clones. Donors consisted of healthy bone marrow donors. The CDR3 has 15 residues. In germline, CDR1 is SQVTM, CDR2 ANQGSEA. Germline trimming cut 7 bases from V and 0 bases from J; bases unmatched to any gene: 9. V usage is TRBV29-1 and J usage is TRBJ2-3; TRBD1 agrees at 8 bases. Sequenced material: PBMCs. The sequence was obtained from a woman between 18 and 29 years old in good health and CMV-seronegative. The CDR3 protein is CSARDRIISTDTQYF. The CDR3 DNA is TGCAGCGCGAGGGACAGGATCATTAGCACAGATACGCAGTATTTT.